This record looks at one T cell receptor beta chain sequence and its context. Its specificity is not known. Sequenced by immunoSEQ multiplex PCR; TCRdb stores in-frame clones only, minus some. The sample comprises over 150,000 clones, nearly 90% of which are singletons, and 4% to 5% rests with the top ten. Germline V gene sequence: CDR1 SGHVS, CDR2 FQNEAQ. V shed 2 bases and J shed 2 bases, with 14 bases lying between them. The length of the CDR3 is 16 residues. The donors were part of the validation cohort of around 110 subjects. That cohort was separate from the first cohort, which comprised under 700 subjects. The data originate from a study of cytomegalovirus exposure and HLA in healthy donors. Regarding the study as a whole: TCR sequences were mostly rare, though some public TCRs occurred in many donors. High specificity and sensitivity for cytomegalovirus status were reported for the classifier.

The source material was PBMCs. This TCR was sampled from a man aged 18 to 35 in good health and CMV-seropositive. The chain employs TRBV7-8 and TRBJ2-3; D is ambiguous. The CDR3 is CASSLHRVLNTDTQYF. Here the CDR3 DNA reads TGTGCCAGCAGCTTACACCGAGTCCTGAACACAGATACGCAGTATTTT.